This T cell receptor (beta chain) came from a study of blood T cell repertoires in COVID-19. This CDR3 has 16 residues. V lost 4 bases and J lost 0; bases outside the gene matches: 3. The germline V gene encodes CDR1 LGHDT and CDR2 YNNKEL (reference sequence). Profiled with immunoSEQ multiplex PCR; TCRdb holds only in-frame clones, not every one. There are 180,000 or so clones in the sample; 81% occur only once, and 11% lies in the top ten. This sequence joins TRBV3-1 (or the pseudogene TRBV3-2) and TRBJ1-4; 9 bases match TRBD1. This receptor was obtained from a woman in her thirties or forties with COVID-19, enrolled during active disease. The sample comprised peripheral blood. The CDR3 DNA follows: TGTGCCAGCAGCCGGGGACAGGGCGCAACTAATGAAAAACTGTTTTTT. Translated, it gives CASSRGQGATNEKLFF.